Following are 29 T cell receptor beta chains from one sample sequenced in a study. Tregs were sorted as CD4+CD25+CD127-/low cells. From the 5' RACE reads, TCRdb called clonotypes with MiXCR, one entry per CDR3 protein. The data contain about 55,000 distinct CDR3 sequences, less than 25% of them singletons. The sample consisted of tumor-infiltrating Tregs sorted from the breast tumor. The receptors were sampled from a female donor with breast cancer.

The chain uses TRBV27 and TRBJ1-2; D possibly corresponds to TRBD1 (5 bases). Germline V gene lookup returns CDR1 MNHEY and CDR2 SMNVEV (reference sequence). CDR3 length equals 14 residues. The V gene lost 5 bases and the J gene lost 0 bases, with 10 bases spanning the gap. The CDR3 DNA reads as TGTGCCAGCAGTAGAAGACAGACTAACTATGGCTACACCTTC. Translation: CASSRRQTNYGYTF.

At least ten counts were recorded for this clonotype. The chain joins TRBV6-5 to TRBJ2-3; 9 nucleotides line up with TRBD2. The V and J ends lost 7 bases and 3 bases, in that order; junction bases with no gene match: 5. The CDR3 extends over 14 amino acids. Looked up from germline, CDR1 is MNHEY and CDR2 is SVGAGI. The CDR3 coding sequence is TGTGCCAGCACGAAGCGGGGGGCGACAGATACGCAGTATTTT. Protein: CASTKRGATDTQYF.

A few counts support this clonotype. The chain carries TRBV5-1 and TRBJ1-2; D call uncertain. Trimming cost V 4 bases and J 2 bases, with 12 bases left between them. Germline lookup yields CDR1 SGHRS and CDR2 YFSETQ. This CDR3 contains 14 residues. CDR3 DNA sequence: TGCGCCAGCAGCCGCTCTGACAAGAACTATGGCTACACCTTC. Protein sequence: CASSRSDKNYGYTF.

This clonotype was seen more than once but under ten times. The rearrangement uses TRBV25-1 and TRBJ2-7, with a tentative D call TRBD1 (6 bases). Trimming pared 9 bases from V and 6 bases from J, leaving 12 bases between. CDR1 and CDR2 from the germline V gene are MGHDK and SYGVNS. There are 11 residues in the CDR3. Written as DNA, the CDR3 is TGTGCCAGTGGGGGCTTTCGCGAGCAGTACTTC. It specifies CASGGFREQYF.

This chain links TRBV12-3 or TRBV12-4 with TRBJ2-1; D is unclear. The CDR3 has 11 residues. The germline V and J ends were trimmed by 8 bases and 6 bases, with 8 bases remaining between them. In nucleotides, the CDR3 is TGTGCCAGCGGCATAGGCAATGAGCAGTTCTTC. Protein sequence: CASGIGNEQFF.

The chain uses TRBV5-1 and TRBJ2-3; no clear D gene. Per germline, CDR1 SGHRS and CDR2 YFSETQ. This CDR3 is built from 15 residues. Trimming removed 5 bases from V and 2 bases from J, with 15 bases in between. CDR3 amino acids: CASRTAGVDTDTQYF. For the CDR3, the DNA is TGCGCCAGCAGGACCGCCGGAGTCGACACAGATACGCAGTATTTT. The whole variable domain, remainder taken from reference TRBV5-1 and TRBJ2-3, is KAGVTQTPRYLIKTRGQQVTLSCSPISGHRSVSWYQQTPGQGLQFLFEYFSETQRNKGNFPGRFSGRQFSNSRSEMNVSTLELGDSALYLCASRTAGVDTDTQYFGPGTRLTVL.

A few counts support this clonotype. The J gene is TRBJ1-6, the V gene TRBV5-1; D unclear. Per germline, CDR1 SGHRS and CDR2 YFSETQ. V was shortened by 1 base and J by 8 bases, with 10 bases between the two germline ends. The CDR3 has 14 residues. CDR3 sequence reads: CASSLMGGDSPLHF. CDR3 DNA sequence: TGCGCCAGCAGCTTGATGGGTGGCGATTCACCCCTCCACTTT.

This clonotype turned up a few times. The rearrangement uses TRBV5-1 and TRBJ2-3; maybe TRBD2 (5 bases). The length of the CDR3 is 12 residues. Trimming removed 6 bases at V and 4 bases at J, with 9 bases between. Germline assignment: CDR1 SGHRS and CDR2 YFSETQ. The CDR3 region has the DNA TGCGCCAGCAAATTGGAGGCAGATACGCAGTATTTT. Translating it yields CASKLEADTQYF.

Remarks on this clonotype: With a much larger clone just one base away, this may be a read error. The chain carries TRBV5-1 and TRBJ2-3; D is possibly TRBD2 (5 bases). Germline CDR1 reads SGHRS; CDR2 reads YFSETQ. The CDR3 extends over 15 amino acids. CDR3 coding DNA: TGCGCCAGCAGCGGGAGCCGAGGCGGCACAGATACGCATTATTTT. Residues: CASSGSRGGTDTHYF. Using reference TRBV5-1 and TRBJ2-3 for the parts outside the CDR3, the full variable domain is KAGVTQTPRYLIKTRGQQVTLSCSPISGHRSVSWYQQTPGQGLQFLFEYFSETQRNKGNFPGRFSGRQFSNSRSEMNVSTLELGDSALYLCASSGSRGGTDTHYFGPGTRLTVL.

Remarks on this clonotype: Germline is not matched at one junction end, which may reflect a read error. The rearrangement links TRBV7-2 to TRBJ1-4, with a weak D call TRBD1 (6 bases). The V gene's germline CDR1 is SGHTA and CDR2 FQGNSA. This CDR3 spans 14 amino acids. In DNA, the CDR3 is TGTGCCAACAGCCCGGGGGCCTATAATGAAAAACTGTTTTTT. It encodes CANSPGAYNEKLFF. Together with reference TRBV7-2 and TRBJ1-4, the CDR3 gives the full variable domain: GAGVSQSPSNKVTEKGKDVELRCDPISGHTALYWYRQSLGQGLEFLIYFQGNSAPDKSGLPSDRFSAERTGGSVSTLTIQRTQQEDSAVYLCANSPGAYNEKLFFGSGTQLSVL.

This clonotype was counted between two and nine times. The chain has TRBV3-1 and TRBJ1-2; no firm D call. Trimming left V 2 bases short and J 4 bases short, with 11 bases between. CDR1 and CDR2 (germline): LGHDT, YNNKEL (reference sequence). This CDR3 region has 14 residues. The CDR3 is CASSQLGRFYGYTF. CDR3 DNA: TGTGCCAGCAGCCAATTGGGCAGGTTCTATGGCTACACCTTC.

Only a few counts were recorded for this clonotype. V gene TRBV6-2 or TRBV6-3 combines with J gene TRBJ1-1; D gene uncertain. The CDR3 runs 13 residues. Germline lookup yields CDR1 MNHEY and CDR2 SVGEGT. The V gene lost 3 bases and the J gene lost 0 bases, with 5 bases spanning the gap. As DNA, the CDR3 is TGTGCCAGCAGTTATAGGGTGAACACTGAAGCTTTCTTT. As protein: CASSYRVNTEAFF.

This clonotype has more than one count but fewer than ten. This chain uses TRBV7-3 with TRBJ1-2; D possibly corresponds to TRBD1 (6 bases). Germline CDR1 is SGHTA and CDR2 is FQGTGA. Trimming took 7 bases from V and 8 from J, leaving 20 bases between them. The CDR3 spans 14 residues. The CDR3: CASKVDSRSGGYTF. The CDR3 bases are TGTGCCAGCAAGGTGGACAGTAGATCTGGAGGCTACACCTTC.

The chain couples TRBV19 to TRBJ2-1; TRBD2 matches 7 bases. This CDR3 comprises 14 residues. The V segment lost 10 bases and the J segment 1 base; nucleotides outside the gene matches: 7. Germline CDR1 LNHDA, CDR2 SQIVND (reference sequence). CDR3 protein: CATEAGWSYNEQFF. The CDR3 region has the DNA TGTGCCACCGAAGCGGGGTGGTCCTACAATGAGCAGTTCTTC.

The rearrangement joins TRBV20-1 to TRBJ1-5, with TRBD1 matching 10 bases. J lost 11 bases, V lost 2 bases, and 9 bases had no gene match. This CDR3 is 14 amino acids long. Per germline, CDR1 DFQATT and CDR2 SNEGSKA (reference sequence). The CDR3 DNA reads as TGCAGTGCTAGACCTGCGGGACAGGGGATGGCCCAGCATTTT. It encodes CSARPAGQGMAQHF.

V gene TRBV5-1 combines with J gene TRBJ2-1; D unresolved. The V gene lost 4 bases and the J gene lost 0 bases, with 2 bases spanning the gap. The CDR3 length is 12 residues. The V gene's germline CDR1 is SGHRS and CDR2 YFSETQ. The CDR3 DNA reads TGCGCCAGCAGCGACTCCTACAATGAGCAGTTCTTC. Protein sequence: CASSDSYNEQFF.

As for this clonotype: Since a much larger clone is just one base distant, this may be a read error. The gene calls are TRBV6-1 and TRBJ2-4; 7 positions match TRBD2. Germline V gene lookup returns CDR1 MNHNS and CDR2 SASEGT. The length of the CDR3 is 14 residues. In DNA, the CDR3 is TGTGCCGGCAGTGCCGGACTAGTGGGGAACATTCAGTACTTC. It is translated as CAGSAGLVGNIQYF.

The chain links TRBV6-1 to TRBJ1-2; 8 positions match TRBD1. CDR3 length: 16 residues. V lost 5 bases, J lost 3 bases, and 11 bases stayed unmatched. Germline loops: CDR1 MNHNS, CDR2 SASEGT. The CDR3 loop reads CASSQGTGQGDYGYTF. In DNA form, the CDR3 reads TGTGCCAGCAGTCAAGGTACCGGACAGGGCGACTATGGCTACACCTTC.

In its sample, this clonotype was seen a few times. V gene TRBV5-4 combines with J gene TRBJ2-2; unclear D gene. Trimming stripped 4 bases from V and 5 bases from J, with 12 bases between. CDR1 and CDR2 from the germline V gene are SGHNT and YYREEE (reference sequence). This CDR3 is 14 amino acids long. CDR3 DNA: TGTGCCAGCAGCCTAATAACAGCTACCGGGGAGCTGTTTTTT. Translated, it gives CASSLITATGELFF.

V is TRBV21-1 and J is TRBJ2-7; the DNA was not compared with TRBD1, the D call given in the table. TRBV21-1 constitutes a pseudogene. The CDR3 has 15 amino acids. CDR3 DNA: TGTGCCGTAACAGGGGTAGGCGCCGCCCCCTACGAGCAGTACTTC. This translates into CAVTGVGAAPYEQYF.

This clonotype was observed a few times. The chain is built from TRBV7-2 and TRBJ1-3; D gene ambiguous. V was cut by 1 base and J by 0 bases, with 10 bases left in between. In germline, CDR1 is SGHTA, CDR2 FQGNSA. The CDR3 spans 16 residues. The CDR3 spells CASSLGAGTSGNTIYF. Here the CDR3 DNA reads TGTGCCAGCAGCTTAGGGGCAGGCACCTCTGGAAACACCATATATTTT.

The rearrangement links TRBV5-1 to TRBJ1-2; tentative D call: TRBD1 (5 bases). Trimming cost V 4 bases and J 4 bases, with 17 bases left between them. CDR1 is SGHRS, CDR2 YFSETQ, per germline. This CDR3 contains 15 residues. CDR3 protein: CASSPSKGQGYGYTF. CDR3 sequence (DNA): TGCGCCAGCAGCCCTTCTAAGGGGCAAGGCTATGGCTACACCTTC.

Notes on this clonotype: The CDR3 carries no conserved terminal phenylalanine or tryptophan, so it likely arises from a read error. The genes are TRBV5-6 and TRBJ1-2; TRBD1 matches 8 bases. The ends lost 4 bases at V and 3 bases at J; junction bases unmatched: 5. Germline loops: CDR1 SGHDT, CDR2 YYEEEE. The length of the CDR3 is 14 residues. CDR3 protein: CASSRTGLDYGYTY. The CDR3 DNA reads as TGTGCCAGCAGCCGGACAGGGTTGGACTATGGCTACACCTAC.

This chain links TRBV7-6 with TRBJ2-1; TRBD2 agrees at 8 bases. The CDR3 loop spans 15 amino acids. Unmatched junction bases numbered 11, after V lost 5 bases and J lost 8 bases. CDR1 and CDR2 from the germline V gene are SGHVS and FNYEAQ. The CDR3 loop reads CASSRRAGGGDEQFF. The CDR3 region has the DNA TGTGCCAGCAGCCGACGGGCGGGGGGCGGGGATGAGCAGTTCTTC.

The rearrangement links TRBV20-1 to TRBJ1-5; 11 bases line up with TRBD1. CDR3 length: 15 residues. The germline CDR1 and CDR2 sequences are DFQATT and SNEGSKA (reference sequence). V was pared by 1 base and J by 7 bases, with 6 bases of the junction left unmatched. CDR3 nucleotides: TGCAGTGCTAGAGCTTGGACAGGGGGCGGACAGCCCCAGCATTTT. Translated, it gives CSARAWTGGGQPQHF.

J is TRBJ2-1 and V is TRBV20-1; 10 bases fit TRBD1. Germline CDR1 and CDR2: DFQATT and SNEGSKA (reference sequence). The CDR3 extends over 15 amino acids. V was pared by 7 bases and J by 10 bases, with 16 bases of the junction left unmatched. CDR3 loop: CSVSGKSGTGVEQFF. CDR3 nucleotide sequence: TGCAGTGTTTCGGGGAAGTCGGGGACAGGGGTCGAGCAGTTCTTC.

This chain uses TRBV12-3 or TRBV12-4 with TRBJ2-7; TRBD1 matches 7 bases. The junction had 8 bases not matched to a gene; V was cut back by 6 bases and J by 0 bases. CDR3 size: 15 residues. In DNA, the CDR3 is TGTGCCAGCAGCCCAAGGGGGCCCCTCTCCTACGAGCAGTACTTC. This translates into CASSPRGPLSYEQYF.

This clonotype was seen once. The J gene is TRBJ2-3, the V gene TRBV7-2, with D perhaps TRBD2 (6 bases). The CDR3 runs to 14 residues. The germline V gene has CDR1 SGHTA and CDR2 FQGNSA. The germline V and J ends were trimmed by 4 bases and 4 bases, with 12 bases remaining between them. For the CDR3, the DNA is TGTGCCAGCAGCTCGACTAGGTGGGCAGATACGCAGTATTTT. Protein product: CASSSTRWADTQYF.

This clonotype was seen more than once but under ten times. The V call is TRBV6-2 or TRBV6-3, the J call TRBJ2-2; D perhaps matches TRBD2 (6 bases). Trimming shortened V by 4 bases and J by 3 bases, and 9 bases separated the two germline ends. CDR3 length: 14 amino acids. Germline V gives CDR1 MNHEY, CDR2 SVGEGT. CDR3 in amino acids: CASSSDYYTGELFF. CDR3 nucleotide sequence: TGTGCCAGCAGTTCGGACTACTACACCGGGGAGCTGTTTTTT.